This record concerns one T cell receptor (beta chain) sequence. These data belong to a study of CD8 T cells in Susac syndrome. Random hexamers primed reverse transcription of about 0.5 to 1 ug RNA. Amplification of TCR beta CDR3 was carried out by immunoSEQ multiplex PCR, which covered 54 Vbeta and 13 Jbeta segments. TCRdb re-called the immunoSEQ multiplex PCR reads through MiXCR, storing one row per CDR3 protein. The table records 170,000 or so distinct CDR3 sequences, approximately 95% of them present only once. The germline V gene encodes CDR1 KGHDR and CDR2 SFDVKD. V lost 5 bases and J 6 bases, leaving 16 bases between the germline ends. The CDR3 sequence is 14 residues long.

The TCR was taken from a human donor with multiple sclerosis. The sample consisted of CD4+ T cells from PBMCs. This rearrangement joins TRBV24-1 to TRBJ2-7; D not certain. For the CDR3, the DNA is TGTGCCACCAGTGGTGGTGGACCCGGAACCGAGCAGTACTTC. It specifies CATSGGGPGTEQYF.